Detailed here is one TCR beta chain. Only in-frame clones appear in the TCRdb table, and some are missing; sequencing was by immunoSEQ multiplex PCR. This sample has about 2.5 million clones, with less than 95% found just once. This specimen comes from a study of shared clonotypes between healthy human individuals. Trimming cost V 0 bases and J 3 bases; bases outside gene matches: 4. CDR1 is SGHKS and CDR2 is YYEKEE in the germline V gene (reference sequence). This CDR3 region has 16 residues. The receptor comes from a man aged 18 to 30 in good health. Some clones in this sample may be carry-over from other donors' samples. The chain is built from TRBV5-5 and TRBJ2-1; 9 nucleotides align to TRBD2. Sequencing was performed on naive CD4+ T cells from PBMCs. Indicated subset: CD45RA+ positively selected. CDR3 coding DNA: TGTGCCAGCAGCTTGGCCCCTAGCGGGATCTACAATGAGCAGTTCTTC. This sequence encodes CASSLAPSGIYNEQFF.